This TCR beta chain came from a study of blood T cell repertoires in COVID-19. Study summary: Sources were T cells, B-cell-depleted T cells, or PBMCs; the material itself was cDNA or gDNA.

Repertoires were generated with immunoSEQ multiplex PCR, while TCRdb's copy carries only in-frame clones and drops some. The sample yields some 190,000 clones, over 75% seen once. In germline, CDR1 is MNHNS, CDR2 SASEGT. Trimming cost V 0 bases and J 4 bases, with 13 bases left between them. The length of the CDR3 is 15 residues. The source is a human donor with active or convalescent COVID-19. The donor label of this sample is uncertain. Sequences were obtained from peripheral blood. This sequence joins TRBV6-1 and TRBJ2-7; D is unresolved. CDR3 residues: CASSEALSNIYEQYF. The CDR3 nucleotides read TGTGCCAGCAGTGAAGCCCTCAGTAACATTTACGAGCAGTACTTC.